These 5 T cell receptor beta chains were sequenced from one sample in a study of identical twins. TCRdb reanalysed the 5' RACE reads using MiXCR and keeps one entry per CDR3 protein. The sample shows about 660,000 distinct CDR3 sequences, over 8.5% of them seen only once. The sample was also reused in another study, on yellow fever vaccine responses in identical twins.

The sample comprised PBMCs. The receptor source for this set is a woman aged 18-35 years in good health.

The gene calls are TRBV25-1 and TRBJ2-5, with a possible D match to TRBD2 (6 bases). Looked up from germline, CDR1 is MGHDK and CDR2 is SYGVNS. The CDR3 length is 13 residues. V was cut by 7 bases and J by 9 bases, with 18 bases left in between. The CDR3 reads CASKMTRVESQYF. CDR3 nucleotides: TGTGCCAGCAAAATGACTAGGGTGGAGTCCCAGTACTTC. Drawing the rest from reference TRBV25-1 and TRBJ2-5, the complete variable domain is EADIYQTPRYLVIGTGKKITLECSQTMGHDKMYWYQQDPGMELHLIHYSYGVNSTEKGDLSSESTVSRIRTEHFPLTLESARPSHTSQYLCASKMTRVESQYFGPGTRLLVL.

A few counts support this clonotype. The chain recombines TRBV10-3 with TRBJ2-2; D could derive from TRBD1 or TRBD2 (6 bases each). V was cut by 4 bases and J by 4 bases, with 13 bases left in between. CDR1 and CDR2 from the germline V gene are ENHRY and SYGVKD. This CDR3 comprises 15 residues. CDR3 nucleotides: TGTGCCATCAGTGCATTTCGGGGGCTCACCGGGGAGCTGTTTTTT. Translation gives CAISAFRGLTGELFF.

This clonotype was seen a handful of times. J is TRBJ2-6 and V is TRBV11-2; tentative D call: TRBD1 (6 bases). The V gene's germline CDR1 is SGHAT and CDR2 FQNNGV. The CDR3 is 17 residues long. V was clipped by 5 bases and J by 0 bases, with 14 bases between them. In DNA form, the CDR3 reads TGTGCCAGCAGCCACCGACAGGTTCTCTCTGGGGCCAACGTCCTGACTTTC. It translates to CASSHRQVLSGANVLTF.

The chain carries TRBV6-2 or TRBV6-3 and TRBJ2-7; 8 bases align to TRBD2. The CDR3 covers 15 residues. Germline V gene data show CDR1 as MNHEY and CDR2 as SVGEGT. The V gene end was trimmed by 2 bases and the J gene end by 0 bases; junction bases not matched to a gene: 3. CDR3 loop: CASSYEAGASYEQYF. The CDR3 DNA follows: TGTGCCAGCAGTTACGAAGCGGGGGCCTCCTACGAGCAGTACTTC.

The chain combines TRBV5-1 with TRBJ2-1; TRBD2 matches at 9 bases. J was trimmed by 0 bases and V by 3 bases; bases with no gene match: 16. In germline, CDR1 is SGHRS, CDR2 YFSETQ. CDR3 length: 20 residues. For the CDR3, the DNA is TGCGCCAGCAGCTCACCTCGAGGCGGGGGGGACTCAAGCTCCTACAATGAGCAGTTCTTC. Its protein product is CASSSPRGGGDSSSYNEQFF.